This T cell receptor (beta chain) was sequenced for a study of tumor and adjacent non-tumor tissue in lung cancer. Three rounds of nested PCR, following a modified ARM-PCR protocol, produced the TCRbeta library. TCRdb reanalysed the multiplex PCR reads using MiXCR and keeps one entry per CDR3 protein. The sample comprises about 43,000 distinct CDR3 sequences, 60% of which are singletons, and under 60% rests with the top ten. There are 14 residues in the CDR3. Germline CDR1 SGHDT, CDR2 YYEEEE. Details on this clonotype: With a much larger clone just one base away, this may be a read error.

RNA was extracted from bulk tissue without any cell sorting. The normal lung tissue was taken more than 3 cm from the tumor edge. The TCR sequence derives from a man aged 50-60 years with non-small cell lung cancer. The specimen was distant non-tumor lung tissue. J is TRBJ1-1 and V is TRBV5-6; no reliable D call. CDR3: CASSLYGANAEAFF. The CDR3 DNA reads as TGTGCCAGCAGCTTGTATGGTGCGAACGCTGAAGCTTTCTTT.